Given below is one T cell receptor beta chain in context. Antigen: not known. Every sorted population was more than 98% pure. The data belong to a study of beta chain features in type 1 diabetes. About the study: Examination covered around 100 million sorted cells spanning all samples.

Of the isolated RNA, all was reverse transcribed, and so the sequenced material was expressed TCRB transcripts. Method: immunoSEQ multiplex PCR; TCRdb's copy keeps in-frame clones and lacks some. This sample has around 350,000 clones, with around 12% found just once. After removal of 4 bases from V and 2 bases from J, the junction contained 4 bases not matched to a gene. CDR1 SGHNT and CDR2 YYREEE come from the germline V gene (reference sequence). CDR3 length equals 16 residues. General study findings and limits: Researchers caution that PCR might favor shorter templates, equally among patients and controls. The study left unresolved whether HLA type influences TCRB rearrangement.

The TCR comes from a man aged 18 to 30 in good health. V and J are TRBV5-4 and TRBJ2-3; 13 positions match TRBD2. The sample taken for sequencing was naive CD4+ T cells from blood. CDR3 sequence (DNA): TGTGCCAGCAGCGGGGGACTAGCGGGACTCACAGATACGCAGTATTTT. This encodes CASSGGLAGLTDTQYF.